Detailed here is one T cell receptor (beta chain). As yet, its antigen is unknown. The sample is drawn from a study of cytomegalovirus exposure and HLA in healthy donors. Study-wide results and limits: V- and J-gene trimming in TCR beta was tied to a missense DCLRE1C variant by an analysis performed later. A later analysis found most CMV-associated TCR beta chains apparently HLA-restricted. TCR beta V segments were, for the most part, productive about 87% or about 30% of the time in an earlier analysis.

The PCR had 60 Vbeta and 13 Jbeta primers. Libraries were prepared by immunoSEQ multiplex PCR; TCRdb keeps only in-frame clonotypes and omits some of them. Reported are 140,000 to 150,000 clones; the ten largest clones contain 0.8% to 1%. Germline lookup yields CDR1 KGHSH and CDR2 LQKENI. Trimming pared 4 bases from V and 5 bases from J, leaving 8 bases between. The CDR3 totals 12 residues. The chain links TRBV18 to TRBJ1-1; D is undetermined. The specimen sequenced was PBMCs. The clonotype comes from a male donor in good health and CMV-seronegative. CDR3 coding DNA: TGTGCCAGCTCACTTACGAGGACTGAAGCTTTCTTT. This encodes CASSLTRTEAFF.